The 4 T cell receptor beta chains given below trace back to one sample, sequenced in a study of cytotoxic CD8 clonotypes in ibrutinib-treated CLL (dated by TCRdb to 2020 to 2023). Library preparation employed the immunoSEQ multiplex PCR assay. Drawn from immuneACCESS, this table holds only the in-frame rearrangements with V and J called that TCRdb kept. Clones are partly lost; checked studies trace under half to an unresolved V gene and leave the rest unexplained. The sample table records some 200,000 clones; roughly 77% of these occur just once. Approximately 5.9% of the sample goes to the ten largest clones. What the time point label conveys for this sample: approximately eleven months on ibrutinib. Sequencing used PBMCs, obtained after 12 months of ibrutinib treatment. These TCRs come from a human donor with chronic lymphocytic leukemia.

The chain is built from TRBV6-5 and TRBJ1-5; D might be TRBD1 (5 bases). The germline V and J ends were trimmed by 4 bases and 5 bases, with 12 bases remaining between them. The germline V gene has CDR1 MNHEY and CDR2 SVGAGI. This CDR3 spans 14 amino acids. The CDR3 DNA reads TGTGCCAGCAGTTGGGGGTTTTTCGATCAGCCCCAGCATTTT. As protein: CASSWGFFDQPQHF.

J is TRBJ2-7 and V is TRBV18; D gene ambiguous. The CDR3 is 14 residues long. V was shortened by 0 bases and J by 6 bases, with 12 bases between the two germline ends. Germline CDR1 and CDR2: KGHSH and LQKENI. CDR3 bases: TGTGCCAGCTCACCACCGTCGCTTACTGGCGAGCAGTACTTC. It codes for CASSPPSLTGEQYF.

This sequence joins TRBV30 and TRBJ1-3, with D hard to call. The CDR3 extends over 13 amino acids. Germline CDR1 GTSNPN, CDR2 SVGIG (reference sequence). V gave up 4 bases and J gave up 0 bases, with 7 bases separating them. The CDR3 nucleotides read TGTGCCTGGACCCCTGGCTCTGGAAACACCATATATTTT. It is translated as CAWTPGSGNTIYF.

The V call is TRBV23-1, the J call TRBJ1-5, with 9 bases identical to TRBD1. TRBV23-1 is labeled an ORF, and its function is uncertain. The J segment lost 3 bases and the V segment lost 0 bases, leaving 6 bases of the junction unmatched. This CDR3 spans 17 amino acids. The CDR3 region is CASSQSKGQGFNQPQHF. The CDR3 nucleotides read TGCGCCAGCAGTCAATCGAAGGGACAGGGTTTCAATCAGCCCCAGCATTTT.